The source of this T cell receptor beta chain is a study of T cell responses to AZD1222 COVID-19 vaccine. Generated by immunoSEQ multiplex PCR, the TCRdb table keeps only in-frame clones and is missing some. The sample lists approximately 160,000 clones, 85% to 95% seen once, with around 0.9% in the top ten. Of note for this clone: What it binds is not known.

Notes on the study in general: CD4 TCRs linked to vaccination spanned spike, dominating at 160-218 and 743-854. White British ancestry dominated among donors, who included more females, and clonal diversity was possibly underestimated.

The clonotype originates from an adult in good health. Here the sequenced sample was peripheral blood, taken on day 0 of AZD1222 vaccination.

CDR3 sequence (DNA): TGTGCCAGCAGCCATGGCAGGGGGGATGGCTACACCTTC. Translated: CASSHGRGDGYTF. This chain connects TRBV14 to TRBJ1-2, with 7 bases fitting TRBD1. Trimming cost V 3 bases and J 6 bases; bases outside gene matches: 4. The V gene's germline CDR1 is SGHDN and CDR2 FVKESK. There are 13 residues in the CDR3.